These 8 T cell receptor beta chains were all obtained from the same sample, sequenced in a study of blood T cell repertoires in COVID-19. Measured with immunoSEQ multiplex PCR; TCRdb has only the in-frame clones, and not every one. Seen here are hundreds of thousands of clones, 85% to 90% observed once, and the top ten hold 1.5% to 2%. Sequencing used PBMCs or T cells enriched from blood (not recorded which). Receptor source: a man in his forties or fifties who had recovered from COVID-19.

In its sample, this clone was seen a few times. The CDR3 region has the DNA TGTGCCAGCTCCCAATCAACAGGGTCTAACACTGAAGCTTTCTTT. It encodes CASSQSTGSNTEAFF. V usage is TRBV18 and J usage is TRBJ1-1; the D gene is possibly TRBD1 (6 bases). This CDR3 is built from 15 residues. The germline CDR1 and CDR2 sequences are KGHSH and LQKENI. Trimming took off 6 bases at V and 2 bases at J, with 16 bases between the two ends.

The rearrangement joins TRBV4-1 to TRBJ1-1, with a tentative D call TRBD1 (5 bases). The ends were cut back, 2 bases at V and 4 bases at J, with 17 bases in the middle. This CDR3 region has 16 residues. CDR1 and CDR2 (germline): MGHRA, YSYEKL. The CDR3 loop reads CASSQSRAGFPTEAFF. CDR3 coding DNA: TGCGCCAGCAGCCAATCTAGGGCAGGGTTCCCCACTGAAGCTTTCTTT.

This clone was detected once. The rearrangement joins TRBV30 to TRBJ2-7; D perhaps matches TRBD2 (5 bases). The CDR3 sequence is 13 residues long. CDR1 is GTSNPN and CDR2 is SVGIG in the germline V gene (reference sequence). With 4 bases removed from V and 3 bases from J, the gap between germline ends came to 13 bases. CDR3 nucleotides: TGTGCCTGGACGAGGACGGGAATCTACGAGCAGTACTTC. This sequence encodes CAWTRTGIYEQYF. Variable domain in full (rest from reference TRBV30 and TRBJ2-7): SQTIHQWPATLVQPVGSPLSLECTVEGTSNPNLYWYRQAAGRGLQLLFYSVGIGQISSEVPQNLSASRPQDRQFILSSKKLLLSDSGFYLCAWTRTGIYEQYFGPGTRLTVT.

The rearrangement joins TRBV7-2 to TRBJ1-2, with a tentative D call TRBD1 (6 bases). CDR3 length: 14 amino acids. Germline V gives CDR1 SGHTA, CDR2 FQGNSA. Trimming took 1 base from V and 8 from J, leaving 14 bases between them. The CDR3 loop is CASSLEQGVRGYTF. Written as DNA, the CDR3 is TGTGCCAGCAGCTTAGAACAGGGTGTAAGAGGCTACACCTTC.

The chain uses TRBV19 and TRBJ1-2; D gene ambiguous. The length of the CDR3 is 14 residues. Trimming cost V 1 base and J 4 bases, with 10 bases left between them. The V gene's germline CDR1 is LNHDA and CDR2 SQIVND (reference sequence). The CDR3 region is CASSIVGGSYGYTF. The CDR3 bases are TGTGCCAGTAGTATAGTAGGAGGTAGCTATGGCTACACCTTC.

This chain uses TRBV30 with TRBJ1-2; 8 nucleotides agree with TRBD1. The ends lost 8 bases at V and 8 bases at J; junction bases unmatched: 10. The V gene's germline CDR1 is GTSNPN and CDR2 SVGIG (reference sequence). The length of the CDR3 is 12 residues. The CDR3 region is CAVTPGGRGYTF. CDR3 nucleotide sequence: TGTGCCGTTACCCCAGGGGGCAGAGGCTACACCTTC.

The V call is TRBV7-9, the J call TRBJ1-1, with 8 bases aligning to TRBD1. The germline V gene encodes CDR1 SEHNR and CDR2 FQNEAQ (reference sequence). V was pared by 10 bases and J by 4 bases, with 5 bases of the junction left unmatched. This CDR3 contains 12 residues. This chain's CDR3 is CATGGAFTEAFF. In DNA form, the CDR3 reads TGTGCCACAGGGGGCGCTTTCACTGAAGCTTTCTTT.

The genes are TRBV6-5 and TRBJ2-1, with D possibly TRBD2 on 5 matching bases. Germline CDR1 is MNHEY and CDR2 is SVGAGI. The CDR3 is 14 residues long. Trimming took 7 bases from V and 5 from J, leaving 15 bases between them. The CDR3 reads CASTGDLLDNEQFF. CDR3 in DNA: TGTGCCAGCACCGGGGATCTGCTGGACAATGAGCAGTTCTTC.